Below, 28 T cell receptor beta chains from the same sample are listed, as sequenced in a study of PD-1 blockade in classical Hodgkin lymphoma. Brentuximab vedotin exposure varied among the patients, all of whom had relapsed after autologous stem cell transplantation. Data came from immunoSEQ multiplex PCR; TCRdb stores just in-frame clones and leaves some out. This table holds almost 100,000 clones, more than 90% found once. The input for sequencing was peripheral blood mononuclear cells (PBMCs), taken at baseline. The receptors here all came from a human donor with classical Hodgkin lymphoma.

This clone was observed a few times. The chain uses TRBV13 and TRBJ1-1, with D possibly being TRBD1 (5 bases). The CDR3 has 13 amino acids. Per the germline V gene, CDR1 is PRHDT and CDR2 is FYEKMQ (reference sequence). Trimming left V 0 bases short and J 4 bases short, with 6 bases between. CDR3 nucleotide sequence: TGTGCCAGCAGCTTAGGTGGGGCCACTGAAGCTTTCTTT. This gives the protein CASSLGGATEAFF.

The rearrangement links TRBV19 to TRBJ2-7; tentative D call: TRBD2 (5 bases). The CDR3 is made up of 13 amino acids. The V and J ends lost 7 bases and 6 bases respectively, with 16 bases between them. CDR1 is LNHDA, CDR2 SQIVND, per germline (reference sequence). For the CDR3, the DNA is TGTGCCAGTATGAGGCACGGCGCGGGCGAGCAGTACTTC. Encoded protein: CASMRHGAGEQYF.

V is TRBV5-6 and J is TRBJ1-3; no firm D call. The germline V gene encodes CDR1 SGHDT and CDR2 YYEEEE. The V end lost 0 bases, the J end lost 8 bases, and 3 bases lay between the germline ends. This CDR3 has 11 amino acids. CDR3 in DNA: TGTGCCAGCAGCTTGGTGGACACCATATATTTT. This sequence encodes CASSLVDTIYF.

Written as DNA, the CDR3 is TGTGCCAGCAGCGTCTCCGGGGGGACGGTTTACAATGAGCAGTTCTTC. It is translated as CASSVSGGTVYNEQFF. The chain recombines TRBV9 with TRBJ2-1; 7 nucleotides match TRBD2. The CDR3 has 16 residues. Germline CDR1 SGDLS, CDR2 YYNGEE. V gave up 2 bases and J gave up 4 bases; unmatched junction bases: 9.

The chain carries TRBV5-6 and TRBJ2-1; 7 bases map to TRBD2. Per the germline V gene, CDR1 is SGHDT and CDR2 is YYEEEE. Losses at the gene ends were 0 bases for V and 9 bases for J; bases not matched to a gene: 6. The CDR3 is made up of 14 amino acids. The CDR3 spells CASSLEGGSGEQFF. The CDR3 region has the DNA TGTGCCAGCAGCTTGGAGGGCGGGAGCGGTGAGCAGTTCTTC.

This CDR3 reads CAISGIKREGISYNEQFF. The CDR3 region has the DNA TGTGCCATCAGTGGAATTAAGCGGGAGGGCATATCCTACAATGAGCAGTTCTTC. This chain uses TRBV10-3 with TRBJ2-1, with TRBD2 identical over 10 bases. The CDR3 is 18 residues long. J lost 1 base, V lost 4 bases, and 10 bases had no gene match. CDR1 and CDR2 from the germline V gene are ENHRY and SYGVKD.

The chain uses TRBV4-1 and TRBJ2-5; the match to TRBD2 covers 8 bases. The germline V gene encodes CDR1 MGHRA and CDR2 YSYEKL. The trim removed 8 bases at V and 5 bases at J, leaving 7 bases unmatched. This CDR3 comprises 13 residues. CDR3: CASHSGSGETQYF. CDR3 nucleotides: TGCGCCAGCCACAGCGGGAGTGGGGAGACCCAGTACTTC.

This chain connects TRBV19 to TRBJ1-2; 8 bases map to TRBD1. Looked up from germline, CDR1 is LNHDA and CDR2 is SQIVND (reference sequence). Trimming cost V 5 bases and J 8 bases; bases outside gene matches: 7. The CDR3 covers 13 residues. CDR3 DNA sequence: TGTGCCAGTAGTCCCTCCGGACAGGGAGGCTACACCTTC. Translating it yields CASSPSGQGGYTF.

The genes are TRBV27 and TRBJ2-6, with 10 bases aligning to TRBD1. The CDR3 is made up of 18 amino acids. Germline CDR1 MNHEY, CDR2 SMNVEV (reference sequence). Trimming took 5 bases from V and 0 from J; bases not matched to a gene: 7. CDR3 region: CASSPPGQGISGANVLTF. Written as DNA, the CDR3 is TGTGCCAGCAGTCCCCCGGGACAGGGGATCTCTGGGGCCAACGTCCTGACTTTC. The complete variable domain, with remaining parts taken from reference TRBV27 and TRBJ2-6, reads EAQVTQNPRYLITVTGKKLTVTCSQNMNHEYMSWYRQDPGLGLRQIYYSMNVEVTDKGDVPEGYKVSRKEKRNFPLILESPSPNQTSLYFCASSPPGQGISGANVLTFGAGSRLTVL.

The chain recombines TRBV28 with TRBJ1-2; 7 positions match TRBD1. CDR1 is MDHEN and CDR2 is SYDVKM in the germline V gene. The CDR3 contains 13 residues. Unmatched junction bases numbered 5, after V lost 5 bases and J lost 5 bases. The CDR3 nucleotides read TGTGCCAGCAGTCAGGGGGTTTCATATGGCTACACCTTC. This codes for CASSQGVSYGYTF.

J is TRBJ2-5 and V is TRBV7-3; 9 nucleotides align to TRBD1. Trimming removed 5 bases from V and 4 bases from J; junction bases left unmatched: 8. The CDR3 has 15 residues. The germline CDR1 and CDR2 sequences are SGHTA and FQGTGA. The CDR3 DNA reads as TGTGCCAGCAGCCGAACAGGGGGCTGGGGAGAGACCCAGTACTTC. The encoded protein is CASSRTGGWGETQYF.

The CDR3 is CASSPYLDRNSYEQYF. The CDR3 DNA follows: TGTGCCAGCAGTCCTTACTTAGACAGGAACTCCTACGAGCAGTACTTC. The chain is built from TRBV27 and TRBJ2-7, with D maybe TRBD1 (6 bases). V gave up 5 bases and J gave up 0 bases, with 17 bases separating them. Germline assignment: CDR1 MNHEY and CDR2 SMNVEV (reference sequence). The CDR3 covers 16 residues.

The rearrangement joins TRBV11-1 to TRBJ2-7, with 7 bases aligning to TRBD1. The CDR3 length is 14 residues. Germline CDR1 SGHAT, CDR2 FQDESV (reference sequence). V shed 4 bases and J 2 bases; nucleotides not matched to a gene: 5. The CDR3 is CASSSGQETYEQYF. As DNA, the CDR3 is TGTGCCAGCAGCTCCGGACAGGAAACCTACGAGCAGTACTTC.

The gene calls are TRBV28 and TRBJ2-4, with TRBD1 matching 7 bases. Trimming cost V 5 bases and J 0 bases; bases outside gene matches: 7. CDR3 length equals 16 residues. Germline assignment: CDR1 MDHEN and CDR2 SYDVKM. CDR3 nucleotides: TGTGCCAGCAGTGCCTACAGGGGCCCAGCCAAAAACATTCAGTACTTC. It codes for CASSAYRGPAKNIQYF.

V usage is TRBV27 and J usage is TRBJ2-7, with D maybe TRBD2 (5 bases). The CDR3 totals 13 residues. V lost 2 bases and J 4 bases, leaving 9 bases between the germline ends. Per germline, CDR1 MNHEY and CDR2 SMNVEV (reference sequence). The CDR3 spells CASSLMGAYEQYF. The DNA for the CDR3 is TGTGCCAGCAGTTTAATGGGAGCATACGAGCAGTACTTC.

This chain joins TRBV29-1 and TRBJ2-3, with 7 bases aligning to TRBD2. Looked up from germline, CDR1 is SQVTM and CDR2 is ANQGSEA. Trimming removed 0 bases from V and 6 bases from J; junction bases left unmatched: 9. The CDR3 totals 15 residues. The CDR3 region has the DNA TGCAGCGTTGAAGAGGGCAGGGAGGGCGGGGATACGCAGTATTTT. It encodes CSVEEGREGGDTQYF.

The J gene is TRBJ1-4, the V gene TRBV7-9; 8 bases align to TRBD1. Per the germline V gene, CDR1 is SEHNR and CDR2 is FQNEAQ (reference sequence). Losses at the gene ends were 3 bases for V and 8 bases for J; bases not matched to a gene: 11. CDR3 length: 16 residues. CDR3 residues: CASSFTAGGSREKLFF. CDR3 bases: TGTGCCAGCAGCTTCACCGCAGGGGGCTCGAGGGAAAAACTGTTTTTT. The full variable domain, completed using reference TRBV7-9 and TRBJ1-4, is DTGVSQNPRHKITKRGQNVTFRCDPISEHNRLYWYRQTLGQGPEFLTYFQNEAQLEKSRLLSDRFSAERPKGSFSTLEIQRTEQGDSAMYLCASSFTAGGSREKLFFGSGTQLSVL.

This chain connects TRBV19 to TRBJ2-3; 7 bases agree with TRBD2. CDR3 length: 14 amino acids. V shed 5 bases and J 1 base; nucleotides not matched to a gene: 3. Germline V CDR1 and CDR2: LNHDA, SQIVND (reference sequence). This CDR3 is CASSYLAGTDTQYF. CDR3 coding DNA: TGTGCCAGTAGTTACCTAGCGGGCACAGATACGCAGTATTTT.

About this clone: Distinct nucleotide sequences in the sample also encode this CDR3. V and J are TRBV28 and TRBJ2-7; D is uncertain. Germline V CDR1 and CDR2: MDHEN, SYDVKM. CDR3 size: 12 residues. With 3 bases removed from V and 0 bases from J, the gap between germline ends came to 3 bases. CDR3 DNA sequence: TGTGCCAGCAGTTTCAGCTCCTACGAGCAGTACTTC. It encodes CASSFSSYEQYF. The full variable domain, its missing parts supplied by reference TRBV28 and TRBJ2-7, is DVKVTQSSRYLVKRTGEKVFLECVQDMDHENMFWYRQDPGLGLRLIYFSYDVKMKEKGDIPEGYSVSREKKERFSLILESASTNQTSMYLCASSFSSYEQYFGPGTRLTVT.

The chain joins TRBV27 to TRBJ1-2; TRBD1 matches at 8 bases. CDR1 is MNHEY and CDR2 is SMNVEV in the germline V gene (reference sequence). Trimming removed 5 bases from V and 4 bases from J; junction bases left unmatched: 9. The CDR3 totals 15 residues. Here the CDR3 reads CASSEQRDRFYGYTF. The CDR3 DNA is TGTGCCAGCAGTGAACAAAGGGACAGGTTCTATGGCTACACCTTC.

The chain employs TRBV19 and TRBJ1-1; 9 positions agree with TRBD1. Germline CDR1 is LNHDA and CDR2 is SQIVND (reference sequence). J gave up 3 bases and V 6 bases, and 11 bases lay outside the gene matches. The CDR3 is 16 residues long. The CDR3 DNA follows: TGTGCCAGTAGAAGAACAGGGGGCCTAAAGGACACTGAAGCTTTCTTT. This gives the protein CASRRTGGLKDTEAFF.

V is TRBV4-1 and J is TRBJ1-4; a weak D match, TRBD1 (5 bases). The V gene lost 6 bases and the J gene lost 8 bases, with 13 bases spanning the gap. Germline CDR1 and CDR2: MGHRA and YSYEKL. CDR3 length: 13 amino acids. The CDR3 region is CASSFRVDEKLFF. The CDR3 DNA is TGCGCCAGCAGTTTCAGGGTTGACGAAAAACTGTTTTTT.

The rearrangement joins TRBV6-1 to TRBJ2-5; maybe TRBD1 (6 bases). The J call may be mistaken, given a closer DNA end match to TRBJ2-7. In germline, CDR1 is MNHNS, CDR2 SASEGT. This CDR3 has 13 residues. DNA of the CDR3: TGTGCCAGCAGTGCCGGGACAACTTACGAGCAGTACTTC. Its protein product is CASSAGTTYEQYF.

The rearrangement joins TRBV7-9 to TRBJ2-1; TRBD1 might be the D (6 bases). The length of the CDR3 is 14 residues. V was trimmed by 2 bases and J by 6 bases, leaving 11 bases between them. Germline V gene sequence: CDR1 SEHNR, CDR2 FQNEAQ (reference sequence). The CDR3 loop reads CASSLLDRGNEQFF. CDR3 nucleotides: TGTGCCAGCAGCTTATTGGACAGAGGCAATGAGCAGTTCTTC.

The chain couples TRBV10-3 to TRBJ2-4; D perhaps matches TRBD1 (5 bases). Germline CDR1 is ENHRY and CDR2 is SYGVKD. This CDR3 comprises 15 residues. Between the trimmed V and J ends, which lost 4 bases and 0 bases, there was a span of 10 bases. Here the CDR3 reads CAISGAGQAKNIQYF. The CDR3 DNA sequence: TGTGCCATCAGTGGGGCAGGGCAAGCCAAAAACATTCAGTACTTC.

With respect to this clone: Other DNA sequences within the sample encode an identical CDR3. J is TRBJ1-1 and V is TRBV5-1; D is undetermined. CDR3 length: 13 amino acids. Germline V lookup: CDR1 SGHRS, CDR2 YFSETQ. Trimming pared 0 bases from V and 1 base from J, leaving 4 bases between. The CDR3 protein is CASSLAGNTEAFF. CDR3 nucleotides: TGCGCCAGCAGCTTGGCGGGGAACACTGAAGCTTTCTTT.

The gene calls are TRBV4-2 and TRBJ2-7, with 8 nucleotides matching TRBD2. The CDR3 contains 17 residues. Germline-derived CDR1 and CDR2 are LGHNA and YNFKEQ. The junction had 12 bases not matched to a gene; V was cut back by 4 bases and J by 1 base. The CDR3 DNA sequence: TGTGCCAGCAGCCCGACCAGAGAACTAGCGGAATCCTACGAGCAGTACTTC. Its translation is CASSPTRELAESYEQYF.

This clone was seen more than once but under ten times. The V and J genes are TRBV28 and TRBJ1-2; a weak D match, TRBD1 (5 bases). Trimming pared 6 bases from V and 7 bases from J, leaving 9 bases between. Germline V gene lookup returns CDR1 MDHEN and CDR2 SYDVKM. The CDR3 consists of 11 residues. The CDR3 nucleotides are TGTGCCAGCAGCCGGGGGGGTGGCTACACCTTC. The encoded protein is CASSRGGGYTF.